The 21 T cell receptor beta chains below were found in one sample sequenced in a study of blood T cell repertoires in COVID-19. Profiling relied on immunoSEQ multiplex PCR, and the TCRdb table lists in-frame clones only, not all of them. The table lists about 85,000 clones, almost 90% of them singletons. The sample taken for sequencing was peripheral blood. The receptors stem from an elderly woman with active or convalescent COVID-19.

V usage is TRBV28 and J usage is TRBJ2-1; D unresolved. CDR3 length: 14 residues. CDR1 and CDR2 (germline): MDHEN, SYDVKM. V was clipped by 3 bases and J by 3 bases, with 9 bases between them. The CDR3: CASSFLPSYNEQFF. The CDR3 region has the DNA TGTGCCAGCAGTTTTCTACCGAGCTACAATGAGCAGTTCTTC.

The J gene is TRBJ1-4, the V gene TRBV28; TRBD1 agrees at 10 bases. The CDR3 spans 14 residues. Germline V gives CDR1 MDHEN, CDR2 SYDVKM. V was pared by 6 bases and J by 3 bases, with 1 base of the junction left unmatched. The CDR3 nucleotides are TGTGCCAGCAGGGGACAGGGGTCTAATGAAAAACTGTTTTTT. It translates to CASRGQGSNEKLFF.

V usage is TRBV6-5 and J usage is TRBJ1-4; TRBD1 matches at 10 bases. V lost 6 bases to trimming and J lost 7 bases; unmatched junction nucleotides: 5. The CDR3 runs to 14 residues. Germline V gene data show CDR1 as MNHEY and CDR2 as SVGAGI. DNA of the CDR3: TGTGCCAGCAGGGACAGGGGGAACTTTGAAAAACTGTTTTTT. Its protein product is CASRDRGNFEKLFF.

This clone was observed at least ten times. V gene TRBV6-2 or TRBV6-3 combines with J gene TRBJ2-1; a weak D match, TRBD1 (5 bases). Germline assignment: CDR1 MNHEY and CDR2 SVGEGT. The CDR3 length is 15 residues. Trimming cost V 5 bases and J 3 bases, with 14 bases left between them. The CDR3 DNA reads TGTGCCAGCAGTCCGGGCAGGGAATTCTACAATGAGCAGTTCTTC. This gives the protein CASSPGREFYNEQFF.

This rearrangement joins TRBV3-1 (or the pseudogene TRBV3-2) to TRBJ1-2; tentatively, D is TRBD1 (6 bases). The germline CDR1 and CDR2 sequences are LGHDT and YNNKEL (reference sequence). The CDR3 extends over 16 amino acids. Trimming shortened V by 1 base and J by 5 bases, and 17 bases separated the two germline ends. This CDR3 reads CASSQAGVRDTYGYTF. CDR3 sequence (DNA): TGTGCCAGCAGCCAAGCAGGGGTCCGGGATACTTATGGCTACACCTTC.

This sequence joins TRBV5-1 and TRBJ1-4, with D tentatively TRBD1 (6 bases). The V gene's germline CDR1 is SGHRS and CDR2 YFSETQ. V gave up 3 bases and J gave up 2 bases, with 23 bases separating them. This CDR3 has 19 amino acids. This CDR3 reads CASSSYSTPKGVTNEKLFF. DNA of the CDR3: TGCGCCAGCAGCTCCTACTCGACCCCTAAGGGGGTGACTAATGAAAAACTGTTTTTT. Supplemented by reference TRBV5-1 and TRBJ1-4, the full variable domain reads KAGVTQTPRYLIKTRGQQVTLSCSPISGHRSVSWYQQTPGQGLQFLFEYFSETQRNKGNFPGRFSGRQFSNSRSEMNVSTLELGDSALYLCASSSYSTPKGVTNEKLFFGSGTQLSVL.

This clone was seen a handful of times. The genes are TRBV28 and TRBJ1-1, with D maybe TRBD1 (5 bases). V shed 3 bases and J shed 1 base, with 12 bases lying between them. This CDR3 spans 15 amino acids. Germline V gives CDR1 MDHEN, CDR2 SYDVKM. CDR3 in amino acids: CASSFYGASNTEAFF. In DNA, the CDR3 is TGTGCCAGCAGTTTTTATGGGGCTTCGAACACTGAAGCTTTCTTT.

The genes are TRBV28 and TRBJ2-1; D gene ambiguous. The germline gives CDR1 MDHEN, CDR2 SYDVKM. This CDR3 has 14 residues. V dropped 4 bases and J dropped 5 bases, with 12 bases sitting between them. In nucleotides, the CDR3 is TGTGCCAGCAGTTATCCGGTACGGGACAATGAGCAGTTCTTC. The encoded protein is CASSYPVRDNEQFF.

The chain employs TRBV3-1 (or the pseudogene TRBV3-2) and TRBJ2-2; D perhaps matches TRBD1 (7 bases). The length of the CDR3 is 17 residues. The germline V and J ends were trimmed by 4 bases and 5 bases, with 20 bases remaining between them. The germline CDR1 and CDR2 sequences are LGHDT and YNNKEL (reference sequence). CDR3 in DNA: TGTGCCAGCAGCCCCGGGCCCGGAGGGGGCGCGACCGGGGAGCTGTTTTTT. This encodes CASSPGPGGGATGELFF.

The chain has TRBV28 and TRBJ1-2; tentative D call: TRBD1 (5 bases). Germline V gives CDR1 MDHEN, CDR2 SYDVKM. The ends were cut back, 1 base at V and 4 bases at J, with 10 bases in the middle. This CDR3 is built from 14 residues. CDR3 nucleotides: TGTGCCAGCAGTTTATCGCAGGGCCCCTATGGCTACACCTTC. Amino acids: CASSLSQGPYGYTF.

The chain links TRBV11-3 to TRBJ2-7; 12 bases match TRBD2. The CDR3 covers 17 residues. Looked up from germline, CDR1 is SGHNT and CDR2 is YENEEA. V lost 5 bases, J lost 2 bases, and 10 bases stayed unmatched. The CDR3 protein is CASSLLGTSGLTYEQYF. The CDR3 DNA reads as TGTGCCAGCAGCCTCTTAGGGACTAGCGGGTTAACCTACGAGCAGTACTTC.

The chain is built from TRBV28 and TRBJ1-5; D unclear. V lost 2 bases and J lost 5, with 10 bases in between. This CDR3 is 14 amino acids long. Germline CDR1 MDHEN, CDR2 SYDVKM. The CDR3 nucleotides read TGTGCCAGCAGTTTAACCCCCCGGGATCAGCCCCAGCATTTT. This encodes CASSLTPRDQPQHF. Combining the CDR3 with reference TRBV28 and TRBJ1-5 gives the whole variable domain DVKVTQSSRYLVKRTGEKVFLECVQDMDHENMFWYRQDPGLGLRLIYFSYDVKMKEKGDIPEGYSVSREKKERFSLILESASTNQTSMYLCASSLTPRDQPQHFGDGTRLSIL.

This chain connects TRBV7-6 to TRBJ2-7, with 9 bases matching TRBD1. The CDR3 runs to 15 residues. V trimming: 0 bases; J trimming: 3 bases; junction bases outside the gene matches: 3. Germline V gives CDR1 SGHVS, CDR2 FNYEAQ. CDR3 nucleotides: TGTGCCAGCAGCTTAGCTCCGGGACAGGGCTACGAGCAGTACTTC. It encodes CASSLAPGQGYEQYF.

As concerns this clone: The junction does not match germline at one end; this may be a read error. CDR3 region: CASSPLVSSYNEQFF. Written as DNA, the CDR3 is TGTGCTAGCAGCCCCCTAGTTTCATCCTACAATGAGCAGTTCTTC. V and J are TRBV7-7 and TRBJ2-1; D not certain. CDR3 length: 15 residues. The germline V gene has CDR1 SSHAT and CDR2 FNYEAQ (reference sequence).

This chain links TRBV7-2 with TRBJ2-1; no reliable D call. The length of the CDR3 is 14 residues. V lost 6 bases and J 12 bases, leaving 21 bases between the germline ends. In germline, CDR1 is SGHTA, CDR2 FQGNSA. The CDR3 protein is CASSSNPATVTQFF. For the CDR3, the DNA is TGTGCCAGCAGTTCCAACCCAGCGACCGTGACGCAGTTCTTC.

The CDR3 spells CASSTYSGSMNTQYF. Here the CDR3 DNA reads TGTGCCAGTAGTACGTATAGCGGGAGCATGAATACGCAGTATTTT. J is TRBJ2-3 and V is TRBV19, with 9 bases aligning to TRBD2. The CDR3 consists of 15 residues. The J segment lost 7 bases and the V segment lost 4 bases, leaving 9 bases of the junction unmatched. Germline V CDR1 and CDR2: LNHDA, SQIVND (reference sequence). Full variable domain (outside the CDR3, taken from reference TRBV19 and TRBJ2-3): DGGITQSPKYLFRKEGQNVTLSCEQNLNHDAMYWYRQDPGQGLRLIYYSQIVNDFQKGDIAEGYSVSREKKESFPLTVTSAQKNPTAFYLCASSTYSGSMNTQYFGPGTRLTVL.

The CDR3 region has the DNA TGTGCCAGCAGTTACTGGCAGGGGGACGAAAAACTGTTTTTT. Protein: CASSYWQGDEKLFF. V is TRBV6-5 and J is TRBJ1-4, with 7 bases aligning to TRBD1. CDR1 and CDR2 from the germline V gene are MNHEY and SVGAGI. V dropped 1 base and J dropped 8; count of bases not matched to a gene: 4. This CDR3 contains 14 residues.

The chain has TRBV19 and TRBJ1-2; 10 nucleotides agree with TRBD1. This CDR3 region has 12 residues. The germline CDR1 and CDR2 sequences are LNHDA and SQIVND (reference sequence). Unmatched junction bases numbered 1, after V lost 4 bases and J lost 8 bases. CDR3 sequence: CASSTTGGGYTF. The CDR3 coding sequence is TGTGCCAGTAGTACGACAGGGGGCGGCTACACCTTC.

The V gene is TRBV7-9, the J gene TRBJ2-1; D uncertain. The CDR3 spans 16 residues. Trimming pared 6 bases from V and 0 bases from J, leaving 15 bases between. Per the germline V gene, CDR1 is SEHNR and CDR2 is FQNEAQ (reference sequence). CDR3 coding DNA: TGTGCCAGCAGTTTTTACACAGAAAGCTCCTACAATGAGCAGTTCTTC. Protein: CASSFYTESSYNEQFF.

The chain carries TRBV24-1 and TRBJ2-1; D not resolved. V was clipped by 2 bases and J by 0 bases, with 7 bases between them. The CDR3 length is 15 residues. The germline V gene encodes CDR1 KGHDR and CDR2 SFDVKD. This CDR3 is CATSDSGASYNEQFF. In nucleotides, the CDR3 is TGTGCCACCAGTGATTCGGGTGCCTCCTACAATGAGCAGTTCTTC.

V is TRBV7-8 and J is TRBJ1-1; TRBD1 matches at 7 bases. The junction had 1 base not matched to a gene; V was cut back by 1 base and J by 5 bases. There are 13 residues in the CDR3. Germline loops: CDR1 SGHVS, CDR2 FQNEAQ. This chain's CDR3 is CASSLVQGTEAFF. CDR3 nucleotides: TGTGCCAGCAGCTTAGTACAGGGGACTGAAGCTTTCTTT.